A selection of T cell receptor beta chains follows, all from one sample in a study of T cell repertoires in cytomegalovirus infection. No antigens are known for them. A single record per CDR3 protein comes from TCRdb applying MiXCR to the reads. The sample holds about 890,000 distinct CDR3 sequences, roughly 31% seen once. Source: cultured CD8+ T cells from PBMCs, taken from culture after CMV antigen stimulation. These receptors were obtained from a human donor in good health (CMV status not recorded). Some clones in this sample may be carry-over from other donors' samples. The CDR3 runs from the conserved cysteine through the conserved F or W. The D gene is left open where the match is weak. Clone size is shown for a subset of rows, as once, few, many or a class of expanded clone.

>many|TRBJ1-1|TRBV6-5|-
TGTGCCAGCAGTTACGGGGGGACTGAAGCTTTCTTT
CASSYGGTEAFF
>few|TRBJ2-1|TRBV6-7|-
TGTGCCAGGAAAACTTGGGGGCCGAGCTCCTACAATGAGCAGTTCTTC
CARKTWGPSSYNEQFF
>many|TRBJ1-3|TRBV7-2|-
TGTGCCAGCAGCCCAACCGGCAGGACCTCTGGAAACACCATATATTTT
CASSPTGRTSGNTIYF
>many|TRBJ2-5|TRBV7-6|-
TGTGCCAGCAGCTTAGCGGTGGGTCGAGCGGACCCCCTTGACTTC
CASSLAVGRADPLDF
>few|TRBJ2-2|TRBV7-9|-
TGTGCCAGCAGCTCGGGACTACAGGGACAGAGTTACACCGGGGAGCTGTTTTTT
CASSSGLQGQSYTGELFF
>-|TRBJ2-1|TRBV20-1|-
TGCAGTGCTAGAGATTCGCTACTTGGGGGCCCCACGAATGAGCAGTTCTTC
CSARDSLLGGPTNEQFF
>once|TRBJ2-1|TRBV19|-
TGTGCCAGTATCTGGAGGGGGAAGCAGTTCTTC
CASIWRGKQFF
>few|TRBJ2-1|TRBV7-9|-
TGTGCCAGCAGCCCCCCACGGGGCTCCTACAATGAGCAGTTCTTC
CASSPPRGSYNEQFF
>-|TRBJ2-1|TRBV6-1|TRBD1
TGTGCCAGCAGTGAATGGGGACAGGGGGCTCGAAATGAGCAGTTCTTC
CASSEWGQGARNEQFF
>few|TRBJ2-1|TRBV4-1|TRBD2
TGCGCCAGCAGCCAAGATAAAGGGCGGGGGGTCTACAATGAGCAGTTCTTC
CASSQDKGRGVYNEQFF
>few|TRBJ2-1|TRBV9|-
TGTGCCAGCAGCGTCTGGACCGGGGATGAGCAGTTCTTC
CASSVWTGDEQFF
>many|TRBJ1-1|TRBV6-1|-
TGTGCCAGCAGTGAAACTGGGCTCATGAACACTGAAGCTTTCTTT
CASSETGLMNTEAFF
>many|TRBJ1-2|TRBV7-2|TRBD1
TGTGCCAGCAGCTTAGCGGGGACAGGGGCCGGAGTCTATGGCTACACCTTC
CASSLAGTGAGVYGYTF